These 20 T cell receptor beta chains were sequenced from one sample in a study of T-cell reconstitution after alpha-beta-depleted transplantation in children. Unique molecular identifiers were built into the TCRbeta library. MiXCR, run by TCRdb on the PCR reads, gives a single entry per CDR3 protein. The data hold more than 150,000 distinct CDR3 sequences, with approximately 15% observed a single time. Sequenced material: PBMCs from the stem cell graft donor, taken from the stem cell graft. These receptor sequences come from a human donor who donated a stem cell graft to a child with acute lymphoblastic leukemia.

The chain employs TRBV20-1 and TRBJ2-3; TRBD2 aligns across 10 bases. The CDR3 totals 14 residues. Germline CDR1 is DFQATT and CDR2 is SNEGSKA (reference sequence). Trimming took 5 bases from V and 5 from J; bases not matched to a gene: 7. The CDR3 is CSAPLAGVGDTQYF. The CDR3 DNA sequence: TGCAGTGCTCCGCTAGCGGGAGTTGGAGATACGCAGTATTTT.

This clonotype was found many times. V is TRBV6-5 and J is TRBJ1-1, with 8 bases identical to TRBD1. Germline V lookup: CDR1 MNHEY, CDR2 SVGAGI. This CDR3 has 18 residues. J lost 8 bases, V lost 5 bases, and 22 bases had no gene match. CDR3 region: CASSHNSGGAGPGDEAFF. CDR3 coding DNA: TGTGCCAGCAGTCACAATTCAGGGGGCGCGGGGCCGGGAGACGAAGCTTTCTTT.

This clonotype was seen repeatedly, ten times or more. J is TRBJ2-3 and V is TRBV5-1; a possible D gene is TRBD2 (5 bases). V was shortened by 4 bases and J by 2 bases, with 14 bases between the two germline ends. The CDR3 spans 15 residues. The germline CDR1 and CDR2 sequences are SGHRS and YFSETQ. The CDR3 loop reads CASSLLDGLTDTQYF. As DNA, the CDR3 is TGCGCCAGCAGCCTCCTAGACGGACTCACAGATACGCAGTATTTT. The whole variable domain, remainder taken from reference TRBV5-1 and TRBJ2-3, is KAGVTQTPRYLIKTRGQQVTLSCSPISGHRSVSWYQQTPGQGLQFLFEYFSETQRNKGNFPGRFSGRQFSNSRSEMNVSTLELGDSALYLCASSLLDGLTDTQYFGPGTRLTVL.

As regards this clonotype: A much larger clone sits a single nucleotide away, making a read error possible. The V gene is TRBV9, the J gene TRBJ2-5; D gene unclear. V was clipped by 3 bases and J by 1 base, with 13 bases between them. CDR3 size: 15 residues. Germline CDR1 SGDLS, CDR2 YYNGEE. As DNA, the CDR3 is TGTGCCAGCAGCGGCACTCTGAGGTCCCAAGAGACCCAGTACTTC. This encodes CASSGTLRSQETQYF.

In its sample, this clonotype was seen many times. The chain uses TRBV27 and TRBJ2-1; D ambiguous. Trimming pared 5 bases from V and 6 bases from J, leaving 20 bases between. This CDR3 is 16 amino acids long. CDR1 MNHEY and CDR2 SMNVEV come from the germline V gene (reference sequence). CDR3 residues: CASSPVGSRIGNEQFF. CDR3 sequence (DNA): TGTGCCAGCAGTCCGGTTGGTTCGAGGATCGGCAATGAGCAGTTCTTC.

This clonotype was seen only a few times. V is TRBV30 and J is TRBJ1-5; a possible D gene is TRBD1 (5 bases). Trimming removed 0 bases from V and 3 bases from J, with 9 bases in between. The CDR3 sequence is 14 residues long. Germline V CDR1 and CDR2: GTSNPN, SVGIG (reference sequence). The CDR3 spells CAWSVGRDNQPQHF. The CDR3 bases are TGTGCCTGGAGTGTCGGCAGGGACAATCAGCCCCAGCATTTT.

This clonotype was detected only a few times. V and J are TRBV5-5 and TRBJ1-1; no clear D. The length of the CDR3 is 13 residues. V dropped 5 bases and J dropped 8 bases, with 16 bases sitting between them. Germline V gene sequence: CDR1 SGHKS, CDR2 YYEKEE (reference sequence). CDR3 region: CASSPLRGREAFF. CDR3 nucleotides: TGTGCCAGCAGTCCCCTGCGAGGCAGAGAAGCTTTCTTT.

This clonotype was seen ten or more times. The chain links TRBV10-3 to TRBJ1-6, with TRBD1 matching over 9 bases. With V trimmed by 6 bases and J by 10 bases, 4 bases remained unmatched. Germline V gene lookup returns CDR1 ENHRY and CDR2 SYGVKD. The CDR3 is made up of 13 amino acids. The CDR3 protein is CAIRRTGESPLHF. CDR3 coding DNA: TGTGCCATCAGGAGGACAGGGGAATCACCCCTCCACTTT.

This clonotype was detected ten times or more. The V call is TRBV10-3, the J call TRBJ2-5, with D perhaps matching TRBD2 (6 bases). Germline CDR1 ENHRY, CDR2 SYGVKD. The V and J ends lost 6 bases and 5 bases respectively, with 16 bases between them. The CDR3 length is 14 residues. The CDR3 loop is CAIRASSGVETQYF. For the CDR3, the DNA is TGTGCCATCAGGGCCAGCTCGGGAGTGGAGACCCAGTACTTC.

In this sample, this clonotype turned up a few times. The chain carries TRBV7-9 and TRBJ1-2; TRBD1 agrees at 9 bases. CDR1 SEHNR and CDR2 FQNEAQ come from the germline V gene (reference sequence). The CDR3 consists of 12 residues. The V segment lost 4 bases and the J segment 8 bases; nucleotides outside the gene matches: 2. The CDR3 nucleotides read TGTGCCAGCAGCTCGACAGGGGGAGGCTACACCTTC. Amino acids: CASSSTGGGYTF.

This clonotype was picked up a small number of times. This chain connects TRBV20-1 to TRBJ2-7, with no clear D. CDR1 and CDR2 from the germline V gene are DFQATT and SNEGSKA (reference sequence). CDR3 length equals 10 residues. Trimming pared 6 bases from V and 4 bases from J, leaving 7 bases between. CDR3 sequence (DNA): TGCAGTGCGCTTCATTACGAGCAGTACTTC. This encodes CSALHYEQYF.

As for this clonotype: A much more abundant neighbour one base away suggests this may be a read error. The V gene is TRBV6-4, the J gene TRBJ1-1; D might be TRBD1 (5 bases). Germline V gene data show CDR1 as MRHNA and CDR2 as SNTAGT. The CDR3 totals 15 residues. CDR3 DNA: TGTGCCAGCAGGGTGGAGGGGCGGGGGAGCACTGACGCTTTCTTT. Its protein is CASRVEGRGSTDAFF.

This clonotype was recorded once. This rearrangement joins TRBV6-1 to TRBJ2-5; the D call may be TRBD1 or TRBD2 (5 bases each). With 5 bases removed from V and 0 bases from J, the gap between germline ends came to 10 bases. The CDR3 has 14 residues. The germline gives CDR1 MNHNS, CDR2 SASEGT. The CDR3 region is CASSIGGYQETQYF. CDR3 bases: TGTGCCAGCAGTATTGGGGGTTACCAAGAGACCCAGTACTTC.

A remark on this clonotype: One base away lies a much larger clone, so this may be a sequencing read error. The J gene is TRBJ1-1, the V gene TRBV2; the match to TRBD1 covers 7 bases. V was pared by 6 bases and J by 11 bases, with 18 bases of the junction left unmatched. There are 15 residues in the CDR3. CDR1 SNHLY and CDR2 FYNNEI come from the germline V gene. DNA for the CDR3: TGTGCCAGCAGCCCCCAGGGGGGGTTACCATTAGGGGCTTTCTTT. It codes for CASSPQGGLPLGAFF.

This clonotype has only a few counts. J is TRBJ1-2 and V is TRBV19; the D gene is possibly TRBD1 (5 bases). V was shortened by 6 bases and J by 2 bases, with 10 bases between the two germline ends. In germline, CDR1 is LNHDA, CDR2 SQIVND (reference sequence). The CDR3 runs to 13 residues. The DNA for the CDR3 is TGTGCCAGTAGGAGGGGAGTCAACTATGGCTACACCTTC. Amino acid sequence: CASRRGVNYGYTF.

The genes are TRBV20-1 and TRBJ2-7; TRBD1 agrees at 9 bases. Looked up from germline, CDR1 is DFQATT and CDR2 is SNEGSKA (reference sequence). V was clipped by 2 bases and J by 0 bases; unmatched bases: 5. This CDR3 is 15 amino acids long. The CDR3 spells CSARSGTGLSYEQYF. DNA of the CDR3: TGCAGTGCTAGATCCGGGACAGGGCTCTCCTACGAGCAGTACTTC.

At least ten counts were recorded for this clonotype. The chain couples TRBV11-2 to TRBJ2-1, with D unclear. CDR1 is SGHAT and CDR2 is FQNNGV in the germline V gene. The CDR3 spans 12 residues. Trimming removed 3 bases at V and 10 bases at J, with 10 bases between. The CDR3 coding sequence is TGTGCCAGCAGCTTTTCAGTTTCAGAGCAGTTCTTC. This translates into CASSFSVSEQFF.

The V call is TRBV6-1, the J call TRBJ1-1, with 8 bases aligning to TRBD1. V lost 4 bases, J lost 6 bases, and 4 bases stayed unmatched. CDR1 is MNHNS and CDR2 is SASEGT in the germline V gene. The CDR3 spans 13 residues. The CDR3 here is CASSVDRGAEAFF. The CDR3 DNA follows: TGTGCCAGCAGTGTAGACAGGGGCGCTGAAGCTTTCTTT.

Many counts were recorded for this clonotype. V gene TRBV2 combines with J gene TRBJ2-1, with TRBD2 identical over 16 bases. Per the germline V gene, CDR1 is SNHLY and CDR2 is FYNNEI. The CDR3 is 18 amino acids. V was clipped by 6 bases and J by 3 bases; unmatched bases: 8. The CDR3 protein is CASRGGLAGGSFYNEQFF. CDR3 nucleotides: TGTGCCAGCAGGGGGGGACTAGCGGGAGGGTCCTTCTACAATGAGCAGTTCTTC. Filled out from reference TRBV2 and TRBJ2-1, the complete variable domain reads EPEVTQTPSHQVTQMGQEVILRCVPISNHLYFYWYRQILGQKVEFLVSFYNNEISEKSEIFDDQFSVERPDGSNFTLKIRSTKLEDSAMYFCASRGGLAGGSFYNEQFFGPGTRLTVL.

This clonotype was recorded many times. V is TRBV7-9 and J is TRBJ2-1; a possible D gene is TRBD2 (5 bases). The CDR3 spans 16 residues. The V end lost 5 bases, the J end lost 0 bases, and 14 bases lay between the germline ends. Per germline, CDR1 SEHNR and CDR2 FQNEAQ (reference sequence). The CDR3 reads CASSPLVGSSYNEQFF. The CDR3 DNA reads as TGTGCCAGCAGCCCCCTAGTAGGGAGCTCCTACAATGAGCAGTTCTTC.